Below are 2 T cell receptor beta chains sequenced from a single sample in a study of blood T cell repertoires in COVID-19. The method was immunoSEQ multiplex PCR; TCRdb's version includes in-frame clones alone and lacks a portion of them. The sample carries 16,000 or so clones, 80% to 90% recorded once. The sequenced material came from peripheral blood. The receptors stem from an elderly man with acute or convalescent COVID-19.

The rearrangement joins TRBV4-1 to TRBJ2-3; the match to TRBD1 covers 9 bases. This CDR3 is built from 16 residues. V trimming: 0 bases; J trimming: 2 bases; junction bases outside the gene matches: 3. The germline gives CDR1 MGHRA, CDR2 YSYEKL. CDR3 sequence: CASSQERDRATDTQYF. The CDR3 DNA is TGCGCCAGCAGCCAAGAAAGGGACAGGGCCACAGATACGCAGTATTTT.

On this clone itself: Other DNA sequences in this specimen translate into the identical CDR3. The chain joins TRBV5-6 to TRBJ1-2; TRBD1 matches 8 bases. In germline, CDR1 is SGHDT, CDR2 YYEEEE. The CDR3 totals 16 residues. V dropped 1 base and J dropped 4; count of bases not matched to a gene: 9. CDR3 bases: TGTGCCAGCAGCTTGTGGGCAGCCCAGGGGGCCTATGGCTACACCTTC. Its protein is CASSLWAAQGAYGYTF. Drawing the rest from reference TRBV5-6 and TRBJ1-2, the complete variable domain is DAGVTQSPTHLIKTRGQQVTLRCSPKSGHDTVSWYQQALGQGPQFIFQYYEEEERQRGNFPDRFSGHQFPNYSSELNVNALLLGDSALYLCASSLWAAQGAYGYTFGSGTRLTVV.